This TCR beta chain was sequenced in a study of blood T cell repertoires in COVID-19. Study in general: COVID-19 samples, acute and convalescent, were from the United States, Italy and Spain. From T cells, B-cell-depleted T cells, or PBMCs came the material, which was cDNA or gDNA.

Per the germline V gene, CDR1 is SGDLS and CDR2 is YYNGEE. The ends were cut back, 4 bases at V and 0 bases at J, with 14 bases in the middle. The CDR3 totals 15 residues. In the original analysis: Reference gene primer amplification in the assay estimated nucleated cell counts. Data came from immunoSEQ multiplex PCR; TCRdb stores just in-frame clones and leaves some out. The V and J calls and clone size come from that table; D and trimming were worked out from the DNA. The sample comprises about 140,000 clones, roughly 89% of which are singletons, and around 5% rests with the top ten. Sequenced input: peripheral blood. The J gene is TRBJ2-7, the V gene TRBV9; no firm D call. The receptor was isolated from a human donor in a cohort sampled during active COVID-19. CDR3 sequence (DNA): TGTGCCAGCAGCCCTGCTGACATCCGCTCCTACGAGCAGTACTTC. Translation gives CASSPADIRSYEQYF.